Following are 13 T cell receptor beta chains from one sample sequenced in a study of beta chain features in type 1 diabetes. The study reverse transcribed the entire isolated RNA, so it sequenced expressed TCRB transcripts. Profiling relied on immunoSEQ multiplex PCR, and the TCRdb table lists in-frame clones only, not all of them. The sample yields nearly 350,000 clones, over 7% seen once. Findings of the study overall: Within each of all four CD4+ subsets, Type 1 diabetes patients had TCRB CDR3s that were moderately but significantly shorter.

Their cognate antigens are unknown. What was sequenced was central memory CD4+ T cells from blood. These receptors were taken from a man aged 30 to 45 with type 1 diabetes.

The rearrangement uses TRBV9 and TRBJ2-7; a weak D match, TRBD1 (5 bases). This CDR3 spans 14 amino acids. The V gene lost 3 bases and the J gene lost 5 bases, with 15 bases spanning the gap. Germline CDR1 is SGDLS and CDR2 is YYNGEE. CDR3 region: CASSDGTGSHEQYF. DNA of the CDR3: TGTGCCAGCAGCGACGGTACAGGTTCCCACGAGCAGTACTTC.

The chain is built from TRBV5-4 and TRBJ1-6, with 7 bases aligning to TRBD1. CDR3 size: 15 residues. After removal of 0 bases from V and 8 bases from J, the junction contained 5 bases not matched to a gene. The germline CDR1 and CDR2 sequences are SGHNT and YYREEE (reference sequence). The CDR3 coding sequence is TGTGCCAGCAGCTTGGGTGCAGGGGGTTATTCACCCCTCCACTTT. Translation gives CASSLGAGGYSPLHF.

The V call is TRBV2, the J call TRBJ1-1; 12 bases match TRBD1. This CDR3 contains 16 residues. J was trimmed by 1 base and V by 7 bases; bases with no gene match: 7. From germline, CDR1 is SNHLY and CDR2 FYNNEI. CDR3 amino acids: CASNWGTGGPNTEAFF. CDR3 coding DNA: TGTGCCAGCAACTGGGGGACAGGGGGCCCGAACACTGAAGCTTTCTTT.

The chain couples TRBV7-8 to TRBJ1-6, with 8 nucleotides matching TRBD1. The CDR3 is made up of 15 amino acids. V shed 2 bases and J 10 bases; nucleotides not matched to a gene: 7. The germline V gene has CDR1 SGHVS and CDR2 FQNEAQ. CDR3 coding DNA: TGTGCCAGCAGCTTACTACAGGGGGGTAGGTCACCCCTCCACTTT. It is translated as CASSLLQGGRSPLHF.

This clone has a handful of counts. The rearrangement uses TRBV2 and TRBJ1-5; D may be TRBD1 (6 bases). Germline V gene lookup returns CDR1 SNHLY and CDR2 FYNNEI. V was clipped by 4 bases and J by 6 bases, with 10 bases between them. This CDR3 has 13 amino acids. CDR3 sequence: CASSAQGGQPQHF. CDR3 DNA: TGTGCCAGCAGTGCACAGGGAGGTCAGCCCCAGCATTTT.

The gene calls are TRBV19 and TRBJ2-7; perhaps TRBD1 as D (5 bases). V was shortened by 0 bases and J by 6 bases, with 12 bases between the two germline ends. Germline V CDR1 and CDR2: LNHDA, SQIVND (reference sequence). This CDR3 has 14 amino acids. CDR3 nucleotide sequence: TGTGCCAGTAGTATAGAGAAGACAGTAGGCGAGCAGTACTTC. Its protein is CASSIEKTVGEQYF.

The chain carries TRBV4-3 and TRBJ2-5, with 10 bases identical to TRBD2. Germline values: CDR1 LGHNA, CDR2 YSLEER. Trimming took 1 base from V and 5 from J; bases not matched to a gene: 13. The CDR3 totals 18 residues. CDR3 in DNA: TGCGCCAGCAGCCAAGGGCTGGCTGCGGGACTAGCGACGGAGACCCAGTACTTC. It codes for CASSQGLAAGLATETQYF.

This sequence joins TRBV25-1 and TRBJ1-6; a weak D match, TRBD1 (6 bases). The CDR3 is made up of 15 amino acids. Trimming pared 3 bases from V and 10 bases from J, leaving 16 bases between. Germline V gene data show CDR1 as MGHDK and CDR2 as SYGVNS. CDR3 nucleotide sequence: TGTGCCAGCAGTGAGGGAACAGGGTACGGGTCACCCCTCCACTTT. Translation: CASSEGTGYGSPLHF. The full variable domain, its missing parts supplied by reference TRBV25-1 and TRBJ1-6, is EADIYQTPRYLVIGTGKKITLECSQTMGHDKMYWYQQDPGMELHLIHYSYGVNSTEKGDLSSESTVSRIRTEHFPLTLESARPSHTSQYLCASSEGTGYGSPLHFGNGTRLTVT.

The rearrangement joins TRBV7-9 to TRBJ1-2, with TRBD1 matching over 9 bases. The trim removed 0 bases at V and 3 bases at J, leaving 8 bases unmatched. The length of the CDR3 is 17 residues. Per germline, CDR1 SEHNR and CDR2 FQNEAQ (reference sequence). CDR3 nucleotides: TGTGCCAGCAGCTTAGCCGCAGGGACAGGGCCTTACTATGGCTACACCTTC. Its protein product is CASSLAAGTGPYYGYTF.

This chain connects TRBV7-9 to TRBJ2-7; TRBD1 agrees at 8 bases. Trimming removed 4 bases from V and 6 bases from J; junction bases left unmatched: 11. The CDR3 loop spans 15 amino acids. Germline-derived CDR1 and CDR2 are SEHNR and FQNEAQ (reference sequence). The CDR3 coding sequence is TGTGCCAGCAGCTGGGGGACAGGATCTTCTCTCGAGCAGTACTTC. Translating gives CASSWGTGSSLEQYF.

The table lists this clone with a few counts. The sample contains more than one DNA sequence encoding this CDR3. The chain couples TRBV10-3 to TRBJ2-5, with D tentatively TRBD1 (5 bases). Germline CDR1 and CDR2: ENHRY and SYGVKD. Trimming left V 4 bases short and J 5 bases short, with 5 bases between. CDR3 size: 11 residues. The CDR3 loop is CAISAGETQYF. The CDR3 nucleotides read TGTGCCATCAGTGCAGGGGAGACCCAGTACTTC.

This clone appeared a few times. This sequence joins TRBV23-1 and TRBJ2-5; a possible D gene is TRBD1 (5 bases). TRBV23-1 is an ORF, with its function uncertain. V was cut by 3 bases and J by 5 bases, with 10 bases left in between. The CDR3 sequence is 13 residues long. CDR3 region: CASSQTDWETQYF. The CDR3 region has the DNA TGCGCCAGCAGTCAGACAGACTGGGAGACCCAGTACTTC.

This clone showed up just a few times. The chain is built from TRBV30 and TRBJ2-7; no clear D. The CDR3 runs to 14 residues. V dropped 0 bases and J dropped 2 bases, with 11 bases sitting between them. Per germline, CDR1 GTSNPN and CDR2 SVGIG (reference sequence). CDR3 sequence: CAWSVLPSPYEQYF. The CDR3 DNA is TGTGCCTGGAGTGTACTACCCTCCCCCTACGAGCAGTACTTC.